The 22 T cell receptor beta chains in this list originate from one sample, sequenced in a study of molecular identifiers for immune sequencing clone quantification. TCRdb recomputed calls from the PCR reads with MiXCR, one row per CDR3 protein. The sample has under 600,000 distinct CDR3 sequences; roughly 26% are singletons. The sequencing sample was made of naive CD8+ T cells from blood, with Jurkat cell RNA spiked in. Subset defined: FACS-sorted CD8+CD4-CCR7+CD45RA+ naive T cells. The receptors stem from a human donor in good health. Some libraries in this study had Jurkat cell RNA spiked in.

This clonotype has at least ten counts. The chain is built from TRBV20-1 and TRBJ2-7; 15 nucleotides line up with TRBD2. The length of the CDR3 is 14 residues. Per the germline V gene, CDR1 is DFQATT and CDR2 is SNEGSKA (reference sequence). V lost 4 bases to trimming and J lost 4 bases; unmatched junction nucleotides: 2. CDR3 in DNA: TGCAGTGCTACTGGGACTAGCGGGGGGTACGAGCAGTACTTC. Amino acid sequence: CSATGTSGGYEQYF.

This clonotype has a handful of counts. The CDR3 DNA reads as TGCGCCAGCAGCCAAGATCGAGGGTTCGGGGAGCTGTTTTTT. Translation: CASSQDRGFGELFF. The chain is built from TRBV4-3 and TRBJ2-2; D possibly corresponds to TRBD2 (5 bases). The length of the CDR3 is 14 residues. V was cut by 0 bases and J by 7 bases, with 9 bases left in between. The germline V gene encodes CDR1 LGHNA and CDR2 YSLEER.

This clonotype has a handful of counts. CDR3 loop: CASSPGRGGHQETQYF. DNA for the CDR3: TGTGCCAGCAGCCCGGGACGGGGAGGTCACCAAGAGACCCAGTACTTC. The chain has TRBV7-9 and TRBJ2-5; D perhaps matches TRBD2 (6 bases). CDR3 length: 16 amino acids. In germline, CDR1 is SEHNR, CDR2 FQNEAQ (reference sequence). Trimming stripped 5 bases from V and 0 bases from J, with 16 bases between.

About this clonotype: A much more abundant neighbour one base away suggests this may be a read error. V and J are TRBV27 and TRBJ2-3; D is possibly TRBD2 (6 bases). V was cut by 8 bases and J by 4 bases, with 19 bases left in between. Germline V gene data show CDR1 as MNHEY and CDR2 as SMNVEV (reference sequence). This CDR3 comprises 15 residues. The CDR3, as DNA: TGTGCCAGCGGAGGGGTTGTCCGGCGCGCAGATACGCAGTATTTT. It encodes CASGGVVRRADTQYF.

Worth noting for this clonotype: Germline is not matched at one junction end, which may reflect a read error. V and J are TRBV19 and TRBJ1-5; 7 bases are a match to TRBD1. The CDR3 length is 17 residues. Germline V gene lookup returns CDR1 LNHDA and CDR2 SQIVND (reference sequence). The CDR3 reads CAGSPGQAAYSNQPQHF. CDR3 bases: TGTGCCGGTAGTCCCGGACAGGCGGCTTATAGCAATCAGCCCCAGCATTTT. Combining the CDR3 with reference TRBV19 and TRBJ1-5 gives the whole variable domain DGGITQSPKYLFRKEGQNVTLSCEQNLNHDAMYWYRQDPGQGLRLIYYSQIVNDFQKGDIAEGYSVSREKKESFPLTVTSAQKNPTAFYLCAGSPGQAAYSNQPQHFGDGTRLSIL.

This chain uses TRBV6-5 with TRBJ2-7, with D possibly TRBD2 on 5 matching bases. The J call may be faulty, since TRBJ2-1 better matches the DNA end. Germline CDR1 reads MNHEY; CDR2 reads SVGAGI. The CDR3 runs to 16 residues. CDR3 sequence reads: CASSYSNLGSSYEQFF. In DNA form, the CDR3 reads TGTGCCAGCAGTTACTCGAACCTGGGGAGCTCCTACGAGCAGTTCTTC.

This clonotype was seen a few times. This CDR3 reads CASSPAAHPAEQYF. The CDR3 DNA is TGTGCCAGCAGCCCAGCGGCACACCCGGCGGAGCAGTACTTC. The rearrangement uses TRBV7-9 and TRBJ2-7, with D possibly TRBD2 on 5 matching bases. CDR3 length: 14 amino acids. Germline assignment: CDR1 SEHNR and CDR2 FQNEAQ (reference sequence). Trimming took off 5 bases at V and 7 bases at J, with 18 bases between the two ends.

This clonotype was counted between two and nine times. The rearrangement joins TRBV5-4 to TRBJ2-1, with TRBD1 identical over 8 bases. The V gene end was trimmed by 2 bases and the J gene end by 2 bases; junction bases not matched to a gene: 3. The CDR3 has 15 amino acids. The germline V gene encodes CDR1 SGHNT and CDR2 YYREEE (reference sequence). In DNA form, the CDR3 reads TGTGCCAGCAGCTTTGGACAGGGTACCTACAATGAGCAGTTCTTC. Its translation: CASSFGQGTYNEQFF. The whole variable domain, filled in from reference TRBV5-4 and TRBJ2-1, reads ETGVTQSPTHLIKTRGQQVTLRCSSQSGHNTVSWYQQALGQGPQFIFQYYREEENGRGNFPPRFSGLQFPNYSSELNVNALELDDSALYLCASSFGQGTYNEQFFGPGTRLTVL.

This clonotype was seen many times. V and J are TRBV14 and TRBJ1-1, with 7 bases lining up with TRBD1. This CDR3 is 16 amino acids long. The germline gives CDR1 SGHDN, CDR2 FVKESK. V shed 5 bases and J 0 bases; nucleotides not matched to a gene: 9. The DNA of the CDR3 is TGTGCCAGCAGCGCGGACAGGTTTACCTTGAACACTGAAGCTTTCTTT. Protein sequence: CASSADRFTLNTEAFF.

This clonotype was seen only once. This chain uses TRBV24-1 with TRBJ1-1, with 9 bases fitting TRBD1. This CDR3 region has 13 residues. With V trimmed by 9 bases and J by 0 bases, 1 base remained unmatched. Germline V gene lookup returns CDR1 KGHDR and CDR2 SFDVKD. This chain's CDR3 is CATGQGMNTEAFF. The DNA for the CDR3 is TGTGCCACCGGACAGGGGATGAACACTGAAGCTTTCTTT.

This clonotype has more than one count but fewer than ten. Germline and junction disagree at one end, which may indicate a read error. The CDR3 region is CASSGDLAKNIQCF. The CDR3, as DNA: TGTGCCAGCAGCGGGGATCTAGCCAAAAACATTCAGTGCTTC. The chain combines TRBV7-9 with TRBJ2-4, with D possibly TRBD2 on 5 matching bases. This CDR3 has 14 residues. The germline gives CDR1 SEHNR, CDR2 FQNEAQ (reference sequence).

Concerning this clonotype: The junction shows a germline mismatch at one end, possibly a read error. The CDR3 here is CAGSSQRERGNEQFF. Here the CDR3 DNA reads TGTGCCGGCAGCTCCCAGCGGGAGCGGGGCAATGAGCAGTTCTTC. This chain uses TRBV7-2 with TRBJ2-1, with 8 bases identical to TRBD2. The CDR3 length is 15 residues. Germline assignment: CDR1 SGHTA and CDR2 FQGNSA.

V is TRBV14 and J is TRBJ2-3; 9 bases match TRBD1. The V and J ends lost 3 bases and 1 base, in that order; junction bases with no gene match: 14. Per the germline V gene, CDR1 is SGHDN and CDR2 is FVKESK. The CDR3 length is 19 residues. The CDR3 DNA is TGTGCCAGCAGCCAGCTGCCGGGACAGGGTATCCCCCGCACAGATACGCAGTATTTT. It encodes CASSQLPGQGIPRTDTQYF.

The V and J genes are TRBV4-1 and TRBJ2-5, with 7 bases that match TRBD1. CDR3 size: 15 residues. CDR1 is MGHRA and CDR2 is YSYEKL in the germline V gene. The ends lost 1 base at V and 1 base at J; junction bases unmatched: 3. The CDR3: CASSQGSGGQETQYF. The CDR3 nucleotides read TGCGCCAGCAGCCAAGGGTCAGGGGGCCAAGAGACCCAGTACTTC.

The rearrangement uses TRBV29-1 and TRBJ2-4; tentative D call: TRBD2 (5 bases). V shed 5 bases and J shed 7 bases, with 12 bases lying between them. The V gene's germline CDR1 is SQVTM and CDR2 ANQGSEA. The CDR3 is made up of 12 amino acids. The CDR3 sequence is CSVSERENIQYF. CDR3 nucleotides: TGCAGCGTTTCCGAGAGGGAGAACATTCAGTACTTC.

On this clonotype itself: A much larger clone lies one base from this, so it may be a read error. The chain has TRBV29-1 and TRBJ2-2, with D uncertain. Germline-derived CDR1 and CDR2 are SQVTM and ANQGSEA. This CDR3 is built from 13 residues. CDR3 nucleotide sequence: TGCAGCGTCCGGGCCATCAACACCAGGGAGCTGTTTTTT. Translated, it gives CSVRAINTRELFF.

The chain combines TRBV13 with TRBJ2-5; no definite D call. V shed 0 bases and J shed 3 bases, with 8 bases lying between them. Germline lookup yields CDR1 PRHDT and CDR2 FYEKMQ (reference sequence). The CDR3 spans 14 residues. The CDR3 nucleotides are TGTGCCAGCAGCTTAGGATTCGGAAAAGAGACCCAGTACTTC. Protein sequence: CASSLGFGKETQYF.

This chain connects TRBV2 to TRBJ2-2; D gene unclear. Germline CDR1 and CDR2: SNHLY and FYNNEI. The CDR3 sequence is 12 residues long. With 7 bases removed from V and 5 bases from J, the gap between germline ends came to 8 bases. CDR3 DNA: TGTGCCAGCATATGGGTTACCGGGGAGCTGTTTTTT. Translating gives CASIWVTGELFF.

Notes on this clonotype: This may be a read error, as it is one base from a much larger clone. CDR3 in DNA: TGTGCCAGCAGCCTAGTGCCAGGTGACGAGCAGTACTTC. It translates to CASSLVPGDEQYF. The chain uses TRBV7-9 and TRBJ2-7; D is unresolved. The CDR3 is 13 residues long. Per germline, CDR1 SEHNR and CDR2 FQNEAQ (reference sequence). Trimming left V 5 bases short and J 5 bases short, with 13 bases between. Full variable domain (rest looked up from reference TRBV7-9 and TRBJ2-7): DTGVSQNPRHKITKRGQNVTFRCDPISEHNRLYWYRQTLGQGPEFLTYFQNEAQLEKSRLLSDRFSAERPKGSFSTLEIQRTEQGDSAMYLCASSLVPGDEQYFGPGTRLTVT.

This clonotype was detected many times. The rearrangement uses TRBV7-9 and TRBJ2-3; the match to TRBD2 covers 10 bases. Germline CDR1 is SEHNR and CDR2 is FQNEAQ (reference sequence). The CDR3 contains 19 residues. Losses at the gene ends were 4 bases for V and 0 bases for J; bases not matched to a gene: 13. CDR3 sequence reads: CASSSSVVAGGSSTDTQYF. DNA of the CDR3: TGTGCCAGCAGCTCCTCCGTGGTAGCGGGGGGATCTAGCACAGATACGCAGTATTTT.

This clonotype was counted at least ten times. This chain joins TRBV6-5 and TRBJ1-1; 7 bases line up with TRBD1. Germline V gene data show CDR1 as MNHEY and CDR2 as SVGAGI. Trimming cost V 5 bases and J 3 bases; bases outside gene matches: 3. The CDR3 spans 13 residues. The DNA for the CDR3 is TGTGCCAGCAGTGAGGGACAGTACACTGAAGCTTTCTTT. This translates into CASSEGQYTEAFF.

The CDR3 DNA reads as TGTGCCAGCAGCTTAGACTTTGGGGAGCTGTTTTTT. Amino acids: CASSLDFGELFF. V and J are TRBV7-9 and TRBJ2-2; D is unclear. Trimming took off 1 base at V and 8 bases at J, with 5 bases between the two ends. Germline V gene sequence: CDR1 SEHNR, CDR2 FQNEAQ (reference sequence). The CDR3 loop spans 12 amino acids.